Shown below are 15 T cell receptor beta chains from a single sample sequenced in a study of cytomegalovirus exposure and HLA in healthy donors. PCR amplification relied on 60 Vbeta primers (plus 13 Jbeta primers). Clones were sequenced by immunoSEQ multiplex PCR, and TCRdb holds only the in-frame ones, with some missing. Of about 97,000 clones listed, approximately 72% were seen once; the top ten hold 1.5% to 2%. The sample consisted of PBMCs. The source of these receptors is a woman in her thirties or forties in good health and CMV-seronegative.

In DNA form, the CDR3 reads TGTGCCAGCAGTGACGGCTCCTATAATTCACCCCTCCACTTT. This gives the protein CASSDGSYNSPLHF. The rearrangement joins TRBV6-1 to TRBJ1-6; D ambiguous. Germline CDR1 reads MNHNS; CDR2 reads SASEGT. This CDR3 has 14 residues. Trimming removed 3 bases from V and 0 bases from J, with 3 bases in between.

This clone was counted a single time. The chain links TRBV9 to TRBJ2-1, with TRBD2 identical over 11 bases. CDR3 length equals 17 residues. CDR1 is SGDLS, CDR2 YYNGEE, per germline. V trimming: 4 bases; J trimming: 3 bases; junction bases outside the gene matches: 9. CDR3 DNA: TGTGCCAGCAGCTCTAGTCGTACTAGCGGGAGCTACAATGAGCAGTTCTTC. Residues: CASSSSRTSGSYNEQFF. Looking up the rest from reference TRBV9 and TRBJ2-1 gives the full variable domain: DSGVTQTPKHLITATGQRVTLRCSPRSGDLSVYWYQQSLDQGLQFLIQYYNGEERAKGNILERFSAQQFPDLHSELNLSSLELGDSALYFCASSSSRTSGSYNEQFFGPGTRLTVL.

CDR3 in amino acids: CASGRWGTEAFF. The DNA for the CDR3 is TGTGCCAGCGGGAGGTGGGGCACTGAAGCTTTCTTT. The V gene is TRBV11-1, the J gene TRBJ1-1; D is undetermined. Germline CDR1 SGHAT, CDR2 FQDESV (reference sequence). The V end was cut by 8 bases, the J end by 4 bases, with 11 bases between. The CDR3 extends over 12 amino acids.

Comments on this clone: A read error may account for a junction end that differs from germline. Other DNA variants within this sample encode the same CDR3. This chain connects TRBV6-5 to TRBJ1-1; the match to TRBD1 covers 9 bases. The CDR3 is 14 amino acids. Germline V gene lookup returns CDR1 MNHEY and CDR2 SVGAGI. CDR3 bases: TGTGCCAGCAGCTACTCGGGACAGGGCACTGAAGCTTTCTTT. It is translated as CASSYSGQGTEAFF.

V is TRBV9 and J is TRBJ2-3; maybe TRBD1 (6 bases). CDR3 length equals 15 residues. With 0 bases removed from V and 0 bases from J, the gap between germline ends came to 8 bases. Germline V gene lookup returns CDR1 SGDLS and CDR2 YYNGEE. For the CDR3, the DNA is TGTGCCAGCAGCGTAGCTGGGGGCAGCACAGATACGCAGTATTTT. Encoded protein: CASSVAGGSTDTQYF. Filled out from reference TRBV9 and TRBJ2-3, the complete variable domain reads DSGVTQTPKHLITATGQRVTLRCSPRSGDLSVYWYQQSLDQGLQFLIQYYNGEERAKGNILERFSAQQFPDLHSELNLSSLELGDSALYFCASSVAGGSTDTQYFGPGTRLTVL.

The rearrangement links TRBV5-8 to TRBJ2-7, with D possibly TRBD1 on 6 matching bases. V lost 4 bases, J lost 2 bases, and 16 bases lay in between. The length of the CDR3 is 15 residues. Germline CDR1 SGHTS, CDR2 YDEGEE. The CDR3 coding sequence is TGTGCCAGCAGCCCTGGGGGCTACCAACCCTACGAGCAGTACTTC. This encodes CASSPGGYQPYEQYF.

The chain couples TRBV5-6 to TRBJ2-7; 7 bases map to TRBD1. This CDR3 is 16 amino acids long. V trimming: 2 bases; J trimming: 0 bases; junction bases outside the gene matches: 8. CDR1 and CDR2 (germline): SGHDT, YYEEEE. CDR3 amino acids: CASSFLVRQGSYEQYF. In DNA form, the CDR3 reads TGTGCCAGCAGCTTTTTGGTGAGACAGGGCTCCTACGAGCAGTACTTC.

The V gene is TRBV11-2, the J gene TRBJ2-2; D unresolved. V was shortened by 0 bases and J by 4 bases, with 6 bases between the two germline ends. Germline V gene lookup returns CDR1 SGHAT and CDR2 FQNNGV. The CDR3 is 14 amino acids. CDR3: CASSLDRRTGELFF. DNA of the CDR3: TGTGCCAGCAGCTTAGACAGGCGCACCGGGGAGCTGTTTTTT.

This clone occurred a few times. The genes are TRBV5-5 and TRBJ1-2; no firm D call. CDR1 SGHKS and CDR2 YYEKEE come from the germline V gene (reference sequence). This CDR3 has 13 residues. Trimming pared 4 bases from V and 3 bases from J, leaving 10 bases between. The DNA of the CDR3 is TGTGCCAGCAGCGAGGGAGTGGACTATGGCTACACCTTC. Translating gives CASSEGVDYGYTF.

V usage is TRBV6-6 and J usage is TRBJ2-5, with 9 bases matching TRBD1. V lost 2 bases and J lost 2; bases outside the gene matches: 3. Germline assignment: CDR1 MNHNY and CDR2 SVGAGI (reference sequence). The CDR3 spans 15 residues. For the CDR3, the DNA is TGTGCCAGCAGTTACGTGACAGGGGGTCAAGAGACCCAGTACTTC. Translating gives CASSYVTGGQETQYF.

This clone was seen just once. The chain couples TRBV30 to TRBJ2-5, with a tentative D call TRBD2 (6 bases). Looked up from germline, CDR1 is GTSNPN and CDR2 is SVGIG (reference sequence). This CDR3 spans 14 amino acids. Trimming stripped 3 bases from V and 7 bases from J, with 18 bases between. For the CDR3, the DNA is TGTGCCTGGAGACACGGGACGGGAGCCCGGACCCAGTACTTC. This codes for CAWRHGTGARTQYF.

The V call is TRBV19, the J call TRBJ1-5; perhaps TRBD1 as D (6 bases). CDR1 LNHDA and CDR2 SQIVND come from the germline V gene (reference sequence). Trimming took off 6 bases at V and 2 bases at J, with 14 bases between the two ends. The CDR3 sequence is 15 residues long. CDR3 sequence reads: CASRDWNRGNQPQHF. DNA for the CDR3: TGTGCCAGTAGAGACTGGAACAGGGGCAATCAGCCCCAGCATTTT.

This clone was seen a few times. V and J are TRBV11-2 and TRBJ2-5; TRBD1 might be the D (6 bases). This CDR3 region has 16 residues. The ends were cut back, 3 bases at V and 1 base at J, with 15 bases in the middle. Germline-derived CDR1 and CDR2 are SGHAT and FQNNGV. CDR3 in amino acids: CASSFRRGFSQETQYF. CDR3 DNA sequence: TGTGCCAGCAGCTTCCGCAGGGGATTTTCCCAAGAGACCCAGTACTTC.

The rearrangement links TRBV14 to TRBJ2-5; 8 nucleotides agree with TRBD2. Germline V gives CDR1 SGHDN, CDR2 FVKESK. The trim removed 1 base at V and 4 bases at J, leaving 5 bases unmatched. CDR3 length: 15 residues. The CDR3 nucleotides read TGTGCCAGCAGCCAAGTAACGGGGGGGAGAGAGACCCAGTACTTC. This encodes CASSQVTGGRETQYF.

The rearrangement uses TRBV4-1 and TRBJ2-7, with TRBD1 matching 7 bases. The V and J ends lost 0 bases and 4 bases, in that order; junction bases with no gene match: 3. The CDR3 length is 14 residues. Germline loops: CDR1 MGHRA, CDR2 YSYEKL. DNA of the CDR3: TGCGCCAGCAGCCAAGATCCCAGGGGGTACGAGCAGTACTTC. It specifies CASSQDPRGYEQYF.